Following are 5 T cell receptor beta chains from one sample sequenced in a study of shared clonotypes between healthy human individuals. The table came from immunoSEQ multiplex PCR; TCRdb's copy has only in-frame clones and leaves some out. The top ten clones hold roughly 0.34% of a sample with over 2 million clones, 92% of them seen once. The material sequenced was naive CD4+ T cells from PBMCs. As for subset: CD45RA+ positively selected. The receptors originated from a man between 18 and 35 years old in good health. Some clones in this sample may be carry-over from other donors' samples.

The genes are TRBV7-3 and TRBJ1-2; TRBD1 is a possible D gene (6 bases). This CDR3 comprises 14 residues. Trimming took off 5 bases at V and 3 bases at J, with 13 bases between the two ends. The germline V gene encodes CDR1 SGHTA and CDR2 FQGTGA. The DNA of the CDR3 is TGTGCCAGCAGCCCCGGGGGGGCGGACTATGGCTACACCTTC. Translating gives CASSPGGADYGYTF.

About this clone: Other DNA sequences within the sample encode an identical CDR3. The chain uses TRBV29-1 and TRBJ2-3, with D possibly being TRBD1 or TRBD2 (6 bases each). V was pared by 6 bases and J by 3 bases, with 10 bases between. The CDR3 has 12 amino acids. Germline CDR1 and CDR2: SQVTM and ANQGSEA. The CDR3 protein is CSVGGGTDTQYF. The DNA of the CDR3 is TGCAGCGTCGGAGGGGGTACAGATACGCAGTATTTT.

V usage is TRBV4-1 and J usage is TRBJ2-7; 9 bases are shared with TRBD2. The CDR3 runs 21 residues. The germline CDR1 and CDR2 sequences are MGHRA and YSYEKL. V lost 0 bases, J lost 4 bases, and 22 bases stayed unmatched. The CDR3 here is CASSQDSGRLAGLPTDYEQYF. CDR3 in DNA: TGCGCCAGCAGCCAAGATTCGGGTAGGCTAGCGGGACTGCCGACCGATTACGAGCAGTACTTC.

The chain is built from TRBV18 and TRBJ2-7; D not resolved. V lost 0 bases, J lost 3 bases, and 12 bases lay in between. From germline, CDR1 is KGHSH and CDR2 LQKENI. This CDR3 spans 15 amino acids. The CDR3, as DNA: TGTGCCAGCTCACCACCTCCTGCCCCAGACTACGAGCAGTACTTC. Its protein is CASSPPPAPDYEQYF.

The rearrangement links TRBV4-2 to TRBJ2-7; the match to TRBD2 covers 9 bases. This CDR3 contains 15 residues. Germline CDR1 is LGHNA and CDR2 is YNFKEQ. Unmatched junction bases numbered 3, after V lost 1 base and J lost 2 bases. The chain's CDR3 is CASSQGIAGAYEQYF. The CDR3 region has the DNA TGTGCCAGCAGCCAAGGGATAGCGGGAGCCTACGAGCAGTACTTC.